Sequencing of this T cell receptor (beta chain) was carried out in a study of regulatory T cells in long-lasting Graves disease. Arm-PCR of CDR3 regions with iRepertoire HTBI primers generated TCR beta libraries. TCRdb re-called the multiplex PCR reads with MiXCR, one entry per CDR3 protein. The sample contains about 660,000 distinct CDR3 sequences, around 32% of which appear only once. This clonotype was counted ten times or more. Its antigen is as yet unknown. General study results and limits: Among persistent patients, a larger number of public clonotypes were shared (roughly 2,700) than among newly diagnosed patients (about 970).

Noted time point: persistent/refractory GD, antithyroid drugs over 5 years with positive TRAb. PBMC RNA was the source of the TCR library. Each of the patients was recruited from an endocrinology department situated in Xi'an, China. V trimming: 7 bases; J trimming: 6 bases; junction bases outside the gene matches: 6. Germline assignment: CDR1 MNHNS and CDR2 SASEGT. This CDR3 region has 13 residues. The receptor comes from a female donor with Graves disease. The sequencing used peripheral blood mononuclear cells (PBMCs), collected when the disease was refractory, from a patient treated with antithyroid drugs. The chain recombines TRBV6-1 with TRBJ1-2, with 9 bases matching TRBD1. The CDR3 DNA sequence: TGTGCCAGCAATAGGGACAGGGTGAATGGCTACACCTTC. It specifies CASNRDRVNGYTF.